The next 21 T cell receptor beta chains were all read from a single sample in a study of OX40 agonist ivuxolimab in advanced cancers. Some clones are missing from TCRdb's copy, which holds only in-frame ones; the method was immunoSEQ multiplex PCR. This table has 65,000 to 75,000 clones, around 89% appearing once. The sequences come from CD4+ or CD8+ T cells sorted from blood, collected in a trial of the OX40 agonist ivuxolimab. These receptors were taken from an adult with an advanced solid tumor such as melanoma, head and neck, liver or kidney cancer.

The chain has TRBV9 and TRBJ1-2; D is uncertain. V lost 0 bases to trimming and J lost 13 bases, with 16 bases between them. This CDR3 has 13 amino acids. CDR1 and CDR2 from the germline V gene are SGDLS and YYNGEE. CDR3 residues: CASSVEIGPPITF. CDR3 DNA sequence: TGTGCCAGCAGCGTAGAGATTGGGCCACCGATCACCTTC.

CDR3: CASSGPPPQLIYGYTF. DNA for the CDR3: TGTGCCAGCAGCGGTCCCCCCCCTCAACTAATCTATGGCTACACCTTC. The V call is TRBV9, the J call TRBJ1-2, with no clear D. This CDR3 spans 16 amino acids. CDR1 is SGDLS and CDR2 is YYNGEE in the germline V gene. Trimming shortened V by 3 bases and J by 4 bases, and 19 bases separated the two germline ends.

This sequence joins TRBV14 and TRBJ1-1; D is unclear. The germline gives CDR1 SGHDN, CDR2 FVKESK. Trimming stripped 8 bases from V and 1 base from J, with 14 bases between. This CDR3 is 14 amino acids long. Written as DNA, the CDR3 is TGTGCCAGCGCCTCAGTTGGAGGGAACACTGAAGCTTTCTTT. Its translation: CASASVGGNTEAFF.

This chain links TRBV6-5 with TRBJ1-5; 10 bases align to TRBD1. Germline V gene data show CDR1 as MNHEY and CDR2 as SVGAGI. With 6 bases clipped from V and 3 bases from J, the junction kept 5 bases outside the gene matches. The CDR3 extends over 15 amino acids. CDR3 bases: TGTGCCAGCAGGCCGGGGACAGGGGCCAATCAGCCCCAGCATTTT. Translation: CASRPGTGANQPQHF.

This chain links TRBV7-9 with TRBJ1-1, with D possibly TRBD1 on 5 matching bases. The germline V gene has CDR1 SEHNR and CDR2 FQNEAQ (reference sequence). This CDR3 region has 12 residues. V lost 9 bases to trimming and J lost 4 bases, with 12 bases between them. This CDR3 reads CASLTGGTEAFF. CDR3 in DNA: TGTGCCAGTCTGACGGGGGGCACTGAAGCTTTCTTT.

The chain employs TRBV6-1 and TRBJ1-5, with unresolved D. Deletions cut 2 bases from V and 2 bases from J, with 4 bases between. The CDR3 is 13 amino acids. The germline V gene has CDR1 MNHNS and CDR2 SASEGT. DNA for the CDR3: TGTGCCAGCAGTGAATGGGGCAATCAGCCCCAGCATTTT. Its protein product is CASSEWGNQPQHF.

The chain joins TRBV5-4 to TRBJ2-5, with D perhaps matching TRBD1 (6 bases). The ends were cut back, 4 bases at V and 0 bases at J, with 13 bases in the middle. The CDR3 runs 15 residues. Germline-derived CDR1 and CDR2 are SGHNT and YYREEE (reference sequence). CDR3 sequence reads: CASSDRTEYQETQYF. The CDR3 DNA follows: TGTGCCAGCAGCGATAGGACAGAGTACCAAGAGACCCAGTACTTC.

The V and J genes are TRBV5-4 and TRBJ1-2, with a tentative D call TRBD1 (6 bases). Germline-derived CDR1 and CDR2 are SGHNT and YYREEE (reference sequence). The CDR3 has 15 residues. Trimming cost V 2 bases and J 6 bases, with 17 bases left between them. The CDR3 is CASSFQTGFSDGYTF. DNA for the CDR3: TGTGCCAGCAGCTTCCAAACAGGGTTTAGTGATGGCTACACCTTC.

This rearrangement joins TRBV2 to TRBJ1-1; D is unresolved. In germline, CDR1 is SNHLY, CDR2 FYNNEI. Trimming took 5 bases from V and 5 from J, leaving 6 bases between them. The CDR3 extends over 11 amino acids. CDR3: CASSTETEAFF. Written as DNA, the CDR3 is TGTGCCAGCAGTACCGAAACTGAAGCTTTCTTT.

The V call is TRBV20-1, the J call TRBJ2-5; D gene ambiguous. Germline values: CDR1 DFQATT, CDR2 SNEGSKA (reference sequence). CDR3 size: 9 residues. The ends were cut back, 6 bases at V and 4 bases at J, with 3 bases in the middle. The CDR3 nucleotides read TGCAGTGCGGGAGAGACCCAGTACTTC. It translates to CSAGETQYF.

The rearrangement links TRBV7-2 to TRBJ2-1; 12 bases align to TRBD2. With V trimmed by 4 bases and J by 7 bases, 5 bases remained unmatched. Germline V lookup: CDR1 SGHTA, CDR2 FQGNSA. The CDR3 is 15 residues long. The CDR3 bases are TGTGCCAGCAGCTGGCGGACTAGCGGGATTAATGAGCAGTTCTTC. Its translation: CASSWRTSGINEQFF.

The chain employs TRBV5-6 and TRBJ2-5, with unresolved D. The germline CDR1 and CDR2 sequences are SGHDT and YYEEEE. V shed 4 bases and J shed 2 bases, with 6 bases lying between them. This CDR3 spans 12 amino acids. The CDR3 bases are TGTGCCAGCAGCCTCACTCAAGAGACCCAGTACTTC. Its translation: CASSLTQETQYF.

The chain joins TRBV28 to TRBJ2-7; the match to TRBD1 covers 9 bases. Germline V gene lookup returns CDR1 MDHEN and CDR2 SYDVKM. V lost 10 bases, J lost 5 bases, and 9 bases stayed unmatched. CDR3 length equals 13 residues. The CDR3 is CATWTGVKHEQYF. The CDR3 DNA is TGTGCCACCTGGACAGGGGTTAAGCACGAGCAGTACTTC.

This chain connects TRBV7-9 to TRBJ2-3; D is unresolved. Between the trimmed V and J ends, which lost 2 bases and 4 bases, there was a span of 7 bases. This CDR3 has 13 amino acids. CDR1 SEHNR and CDR2 FQNEAQ come from the germline V gene (reference sequence). CDR3 coding DNA: TGTGCCAGCAGCTTACTTGGGGCAGATACGCAGTATTTT. Protein product: CASSLLGADTQYF. Combining the CDR3 with reference TRBV7-9 and TRBJ2-3 gives the whole variable domain DTGVSQNPRHKITKRGQNVTFRCDPISEHNRLYWYRQTLGQGPEFLTYFQNEAQLEKSRLLSDRFSAERPKGSFSTLEIQRTEQGDSAMYLCASSLLGADTQYFGPGTRLTVL.

V and J are TRBV4-1 and TRBJ1-6; D remains ambiguous. V shed 1 base and J shed 6 bases, with 4 bases lying between them. Germline CDR1 MGHRA, CDR2 YSYEKL. The CDR3 covers 13 residues. The CDR3 reads CASSQASNSPLHF. CDR3 in DNA: TGCGCCAGCAGCCAAGCCTCTAATTCACCCCTCCACTTT.

The rearrangement uses TRBV4-2 and TRBJ2-5; TRBD1 matches 8 bases. This CDR3 spans 16 amino acids. Germline V gene lookup returns CDR1 LGHNA and CDR2 YNFKEQ. V was clipped by 0 bases and J by 5 bases; unmatched bases: 8. This CDR3 reads CASSQDADRGWETQYF. The CDR3 DNA follows: TGTGCCAGCAGCCAAGATGCAGACAGGGGCTGGGAGACCCAGTACTTC.

The chain links TRBV5-1 to TRBJ1-2; D perhaps matches TRBD1 (5 bases). The CDR3 has 14 residues. Germline CDR1 reads SGHRS; CDR2 reads YFSETQ. V was clipped by 4 bases and J by 4 bases, with 14 bases between them. CDR3 loop: CASSPGENVYGYTF. The CDR3 DNA reads TGCGCCAGCAGCCCGGGGGAGAACGTCTATGGCTACACCTTC.

CDR3 nucleotide sequence: TGTGCCAGTAGTCCAACCGGGACTAGCGTTTACCTCGGGGAGCTGTTTTTT. It codes for CASSPTGTSVYLGELFF. The chain couples TRBV19 to TRBJ2-2; 10 positions match TRBD2. V shed 5 bases and J 7 bases; nucleotides not matched to a gene: 13. The germline gives CDR1 LNHDA, CDR2 SQIVND (reference sequence). The CDR3 runs to 17 residues.

The genes are TRBV4-1 and TRBJ2-5, with TRBD2 matching 8 bases. Germline V CDR1 and CDR2: MGHRA, YSYEKL. The CDR3 has 16 residues. Trimming removed 2 bases from V and 3 bases from J; junction bases left unmatched: 8. Here the CDR3 DNA reads TGCGCCAGCAGCCAAAGGGTAGGAGCGGGGGAAGAGACCCAGTACTTC. Its translation is CASSQRVGAGEETQYF.

The rearrangement uses TRBV7-2 and TRBJ2-7; 7 nucleotides agree with TRBD1. After removal of 2 bases from V and 1 base from J, the junction contained 5 bases not matched to a gene. Germline CDR1 SGHTA, CDR2 FQGNSA. This CDR3 is 15 amino acids long. CDR3 nucleotide sequence: TGTGCCAGCAGCTTAAAGGGGGCTGAGTCCTACGAGCAGTACTTC. Protein sequence: CASSLKGAESYEQYF.

The gene calls are TRBV18 and TRBJ2-5; 10 bases match TRBD1. J lost 9 bases, V lost 1 base, and 11 bases had no gene match. This CDR3 contains 16 residues. Germline CDR1 reads KGHSH; CDR2 reads LQKENI. As DNA, the CDR3 is TGTGCCAGCTCACCACGGGGACAGGGGCAGCTTGGTCCCCAGTACTTC. Protein: CASSPRGQGQLGPQYF. Full variable domain (missing parts from reference TRBV18 and TRBJ2-5): NAGVMQNPRHLVRRRGQEARLRCSPMKGHSHVYWYRQLPEEGLKFMVYLQKENIIDESGMPKERFSAEFPKEGPSILRIQQVVRGDSAAYFCASSPRGQGQLGPQYFGPGTRLLVL.